This entry lists 22 T cell receptor beta chains sequenced from one sample in a study of cytomegalovirus exposure and HLA in healthy donors. This PCR relied on a set of 60 Vbeta primers and 13 Jbeta primers. TCRdb's table, derived via immunoSEQ multiplex PCR, lists solely in-frame clones and lacks some. This sample contains fewer than 150,000 clones. The sequencing input was PBMCs. The receptors were gathered from a woman aged 55-75 years in good health and CMV-seronegative.

The chain joins TRBV5-6 to TRBJ2-7, with TRBD1 matching 7 bases. The CDR3 is 13 residues long. Trimming took 3 bases from V and 2 from J; bases not matched to a gene: 2. In germline, CDR1 is SGHDT, CDR2 YYEEEE. The CDR3 loop is CASSWDSPYEQYF. CDR3 nucleotides: TGTGCCAGCAGCTGGGACAGCCCCTACGAGCAGTACTTC.

The chain employs TRBV9 and TRBJ2-5; D may be TRBD1 (6 bases). This CDR3 comprises 15 residues. The germline CDR1 and CDR2 sequences are SGDLS and YYNGEE. V was clipped by 0 bases and J by 2 bases, with 11 bases between them. In DNA, the CDR3 is TGTGCCAGCAGCGTAGGATGGGACAAGCAAGAGACCCAGTACTTC. It yields the protein CASSVGWDKQETQYF.

This chain uses TRBV4-1 with TRBJ2-2; TRBD2 aligns across 8 bases. The CDR3 runs 16 residues. Germline trimming cut 4 bases from V and 2 bases from J; bases unmatched to any gene: 6. Germline values: CDR1 MGHRA, CDR2 YSYEKL. The CDR3 sequence: CASSRTGLDNTGELFF. The CDR3 DNA sequence: TGCGCCAGCAGCCGTACGGGACTAGACAACACCGGGGAGCTGTTTTTT.

The CDR3 here is CASSLTPGQGNYGYTF. CDR3 nucleotide sequence: TGTGCCAGTAGTCTCACCCCCGGACAGGGCAACTATGGCTACACCTTC. V usage is TRBV19 and J usage is TRBJ1-2; 8 bases are a match to TRBD1. Germline V gene sequence: CDR1 LNHDA, CDR2 SQIVND (reference sequence). The trim removed 5 bases at V and 2 bases at J, leaving 10 bases unmatched. The CDR3 has 16 amino acids.

CDR3 sequence (DNA): TGCGCCAGCAGTGAGTCGATAGGGAGTGAGCAGTTCTTC. Its protein product is CASSESIGSEQFF. This chain joins TRBV10-1 and TRBJ2-1; tentative D call: TRBD2 (5 bases). This CDR3 has 13 residues. V lost 0 bases to trimming and J lost 9 bases, with 9 bases between them. The germline CDR1 and CDR2 sequences are WNHNN and SYGVQD (reference sequence).

V gene TRBV9 combines with J gene TRBJ2-1; 7 bases align to TRBD1. The V and J ends lost 0 bases and 0 bases, in that order; junction bases with no gene match: 12. There are 19 residues in the CDR3. CDR1 is SGDLS, CDR2 YYNGEE, per germline. CDR3 region: CASSVVGGQGVSSYNEQFF. Here the CDR3 DNA reads TGTGCCAGCAGCGTAGTAGGTGGGCAGGGGGTCAGCTCCTACAATGAGCAGTTCTTC.

The V and J genes are TRBV28 and TRBJ2-3; 7 bases agree with TRBD1. This CDR3 has 14 residues. Germline V gene data show CDR1 as MDHEN and CDR2 as SYDVKM. The junction had 8 bases not matched to a gene; V was cut back by 3 bases and J by 8 bases. Written as DNA, the CDR3 is TGTGCCAGCAGTTTTTGGGACAGAGGGGTTACGCAGTATTTT. It is translated as CASSFWDRGVTQYF.

The chain is built from TRBV5-1 and TRBJ1-1; tentative D call: TRBD1 (6 bases). CDR3 length: 14 residues. Germline CDR1 and CDR2: SGHRS and YFSETQ. Trimming took 4 bases from V and 3 from J, leaving 13 bases between them. The CDR3 region is CASSTTPGDTEAFF. The DNA of the CDR3 is TGCGCCAGCAGCACCACCCCAGGGGACACTGAAGCTTTCTTT.

The chain is built from TRBV9 and TRBJ2-2; a weak D match, TRBD1 (6 bases). Trimming removed 4 bases from V and 0 bases from J, with 13 bases in between. The germline CDR1 and CDR2 sequences are SGDLS and YYNGEE. The CDR3 extends over 16 amino acids. DNA for the CDR3: TGTGCCAGCAGCCCAAGGGACACCGCGAACACCGGGGAGCTGTTTTTT. Encoded protein: CASSPRDTANTGELFF.

J is TRBJ2-7 and V is TRBV28, with TRBD2 matching 10 bases. Germline V CDR1 and CDR2: MDHEN, SYDVKM. There are 16 residues in the CDR3. V gave up 0 bases and J gave up 6 bases; unmatched junction bases: 8. The CDR3 loop is CASSLWLAGDDCEQYF. In DNA form, the CDR3 reads TGTGCCAGCAGTTTATGGCTAGCGGGAGATGATTGCGAGCAGTACTTC.

This chain uses TRBV6-1 with TRBJ2-5, with TRBD1 matching over 7 bases. Germline values: CDR1 MNHNS, CDR2 SASEGT. CDR3 length: 15 amino acids. V was pared by 4 bases and J by 0 bases, with 5 bases of the junction left unmatched. The CDR3 nucleotides are TGTGCCAGCAGTGCAGGGACAGTTTACCAAGAGACCCAGTACTTC. Encoded protein: CASSAGTVYQETQYF.

The V and J genes are TRBV5-4 and TRBJ2-7; D might be TRBD1 (6 bases). V lost 3 bases to trimming and J lost 5 bases, with 15 bases between them. This CDR3 is 14 amino acids long. CDR1 and CDR2 from the germline V gene are SGHNT and YYREEE (reference sequence). This chain's CDR3 is CASSSAGQTNEQYF. In DNA, the CDR3 is TGTGCCAGCAGCTCAGCCGGACAGACCAACGAGCAGTACTTC.

The V gene is TRBV28, the J gene TRBJ1-5, with no clear D. Germline CDR1 is MDHEN and CDR2 is SYDVKM. This CDR3 comprises 14 residues. V was pared by 8 bases and J by 0 bases, with 11 bases between. CDR3 in DNA: TGTGCCAGCGGGCGGGAAAATAGCAATCAGCCCCAGCATTTT. Protein product: CASGRENSNQPQHF. The full variable domain, with the rest looked up from reference TRBV28 and TRBJ1-5, is DVKVTQSSRYLVKRTGEKVFLECVQDMDHENMFWYRQDPGLGLRLIYFSYDVKMKEKGDIPEGYSVSREKKERFSLILESASTNQTSMYLCASGRENSNQPQHFGDGTRLSIL.

V and J are TRBV12-5 and TRBJ1-1, with D possibly matching TRBD1 (5 bases). V lost 6 bases, J lost 11 bases, and 16 bases lay in between. The CDR3 extends over 12 amino acids. The germline V gene has CDR1 LGHNT and CDR2 FRNRAP. The CDR3 region has the DNA TGTGCTAGTGGGTCTAATACAAACAGGGCTTTCTTT. This codes for CASGSNTNRAFF.

The J gene is TRBJ2-4, the V gene TRBV11-2; tentatively, D is TRBD2 (5 bases). The CDR3 contains 16 residues. Germline V gives CDR1 SGHAT, CDR2 FQNNGV. The ends were cut back, 0 bases at V and 1 base at J, with 10 bases in the middle. As DNA, the CDR3 is TGTGCCAGCAGCTTAGAGACGGGAAAGGCCAAAAACATTCAGTACTTC. This encodes CASSLETGKAKNIQYF.

This chain joins TRBV2 and TRBJ1-1; a weak D match, TRBD1 (5 bases). From germline, CDR1 is SNHLY and CDR2 FYNNEI. The V and J ends lost 3 bases and 8 bases respectively, with 7 bases between them. The CDR3 extends over 11 amino acids. The CDR3 nucleotides read TGTGCCAGCAGTGAGACAGTCGAAGCTTTCTTT. It codes for CASSETVEAFF.

This chain links TRBV5-1 with TRBJ2-5; 10 nucleotides line up with TRBD2. V shed 0 bases, J shed 3 bases, and the junction held 5 bases outside the gene matches. In germline, CDR1 is SGHRS, CDR2 YFSETQ. This CDR3 comprises 16 residues. The CDR3 nucleotides read TGCGCCAGCAGCTTGGCCCCTAGCGGGGGAGAAGAGACCCAGTACTTC. This gives the protein CASSLAPSGGEETQYF.

The CDR3 coding sequence is TGCAGCGTTGAGGGGGGTTCGGATGAGCAGTTCTTC. Its protein is CSVEGGSDEQFF. The genes are TRBV29-1 and TRBJ2-1, with a weak D call TRBD2 (6 bases). V was shortened by 3 bases and J by 8 bases, with 11 bases between the two germline ends. Germline V gene data show CDR1 as SQVTM and CDR2 as ANQGSEA. CDR3 length: 12 residues.

The chain employs TRBV19 and TRBJ2-7; TRBD2 aligns across 15 bases. Losses at the gene ends were 7 bases for V and 1 base for J; bases not matched to a gene: 11. CDR3 size: 18 residues. The germline V gene has CDR1 LNHDA and CDR2 SQIVND (reference sequence). CDR3 sequence reads: CASTEGLAGGSYSYEQYF. CDR3 nucleotide sequence: TGTGCCAGTACCGAGGGACTAGCGGGAGGATCCTATTCCTACGAGCAGTACTTC.

The V call is TRBV9, the J call TRBJ1-5; D not resolved. Deletions cut 2 bases from V and 3 bases from J, with 6 bases between. From germline, CDR1 is SGDLS and CDR2 YYNGEE. CDR3 size: 13 residues. CDR3 DNA: TGTGCCAGCAGCGTTAATTCCAATCAGCCCCAGCATTTT. It specifies CASSVNSNQPQHF.

The CDR3 DNA follows: TGTGCCAGCAGCCAAGAGCGGGGTAGGAGCTCCTACAATGAGCAGTTCTTC. Its protein product is CASSQERGRSSYNEQFF. This chain uses TRBV7-8 with TRBJ2-1, with 7 bases identical to TRBD2. Germline V gene sequence: CDR1 SGHVS, CDR2 FQNEAQ. The CDR3 loop spans 17 amino acids. V lost 5 bases and J lost 0; bases outside the gene matches: 10.

The chain joins TRBV28 to TRBJ2-2, with D hard to call. This CDR3 is built from 11 residues. The germline V gene has CDR1 MDHEN and CDR2 SYDVKM. V was shortened by 8 bases and J by 6 bases, with 7 bases between the two germline ends. The CDR3, as DNA: TGTGCCAGCGTATCAGCCGGGGAGCTGTTTTTT. As protein: CASVSAGELFF. Full variable domain (rest looked up from reference TRBV28 and TRBJ2-2): DVKVTQSSRYLVKRTGEKVFLECVQDMDHENMFWYRQDPGLGLRLIYFSYDVKMKEKGDIPEGYSVSREKKERFSLILESASTNQTSMYLCASVSAGELFFGEGSRLTVL.